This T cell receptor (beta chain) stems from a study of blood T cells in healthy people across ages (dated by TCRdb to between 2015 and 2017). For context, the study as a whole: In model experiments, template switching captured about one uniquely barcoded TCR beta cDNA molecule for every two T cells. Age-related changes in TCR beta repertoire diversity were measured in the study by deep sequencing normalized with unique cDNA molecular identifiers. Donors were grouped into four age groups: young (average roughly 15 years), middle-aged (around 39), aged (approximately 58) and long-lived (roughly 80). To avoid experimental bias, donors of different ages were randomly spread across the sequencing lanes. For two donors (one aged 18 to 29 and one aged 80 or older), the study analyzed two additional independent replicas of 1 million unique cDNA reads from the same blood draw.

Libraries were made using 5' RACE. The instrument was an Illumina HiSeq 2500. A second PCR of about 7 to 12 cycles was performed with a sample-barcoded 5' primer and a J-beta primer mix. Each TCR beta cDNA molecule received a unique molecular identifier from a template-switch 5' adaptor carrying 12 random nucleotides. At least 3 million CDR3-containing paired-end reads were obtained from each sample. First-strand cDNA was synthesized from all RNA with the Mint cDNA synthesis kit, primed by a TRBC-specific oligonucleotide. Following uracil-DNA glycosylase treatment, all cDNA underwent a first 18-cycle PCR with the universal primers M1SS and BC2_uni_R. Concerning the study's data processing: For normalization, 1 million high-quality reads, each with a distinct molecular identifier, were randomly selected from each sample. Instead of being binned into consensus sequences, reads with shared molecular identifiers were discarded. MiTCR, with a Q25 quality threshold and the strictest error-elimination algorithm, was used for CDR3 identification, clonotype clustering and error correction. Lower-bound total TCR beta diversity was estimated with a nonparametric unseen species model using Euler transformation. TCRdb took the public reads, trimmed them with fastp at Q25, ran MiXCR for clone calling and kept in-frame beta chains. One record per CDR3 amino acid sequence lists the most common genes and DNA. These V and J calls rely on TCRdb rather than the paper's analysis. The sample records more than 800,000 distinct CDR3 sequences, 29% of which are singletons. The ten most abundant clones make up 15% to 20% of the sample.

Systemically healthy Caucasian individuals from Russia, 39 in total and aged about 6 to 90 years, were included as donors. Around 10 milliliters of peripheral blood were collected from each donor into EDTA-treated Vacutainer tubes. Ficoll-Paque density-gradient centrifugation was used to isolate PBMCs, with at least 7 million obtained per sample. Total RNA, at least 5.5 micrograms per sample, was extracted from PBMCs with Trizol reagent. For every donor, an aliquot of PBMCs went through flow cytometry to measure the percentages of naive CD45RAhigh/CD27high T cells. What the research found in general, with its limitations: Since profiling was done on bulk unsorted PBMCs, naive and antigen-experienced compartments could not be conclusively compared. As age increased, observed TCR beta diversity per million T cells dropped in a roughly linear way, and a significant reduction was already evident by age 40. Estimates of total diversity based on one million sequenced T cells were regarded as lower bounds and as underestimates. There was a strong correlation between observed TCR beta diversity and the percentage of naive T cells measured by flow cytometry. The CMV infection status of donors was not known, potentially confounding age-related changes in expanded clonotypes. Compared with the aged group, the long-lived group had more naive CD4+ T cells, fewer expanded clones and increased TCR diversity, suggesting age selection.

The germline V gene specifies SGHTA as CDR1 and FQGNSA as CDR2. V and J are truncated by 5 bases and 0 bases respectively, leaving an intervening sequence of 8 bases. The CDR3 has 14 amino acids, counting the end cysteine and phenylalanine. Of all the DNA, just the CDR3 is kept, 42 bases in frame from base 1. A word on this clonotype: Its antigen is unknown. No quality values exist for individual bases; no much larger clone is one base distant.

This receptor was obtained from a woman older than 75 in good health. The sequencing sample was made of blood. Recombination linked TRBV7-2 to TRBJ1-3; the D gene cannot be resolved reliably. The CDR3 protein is CASSALGSGNTIYF. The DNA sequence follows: TGTGCCAGCAGCGCCTTAGGCTCTGGAAACACCATATATTTT.